The T cell receptor beta chain described here comes from a study of T cells in Graves' hyperthyroidism and ophthalmopathy. Trimming shortened V by 1 base and J by 1 base, and 11 bases separated the two germline ends. The CDR3 extends over 15 amino acids. CDR1 is SGHKS and CDR2 is YYEKEE in the germline V gene (reference sequence). RNA transcripts were the template for amplifying TCR beta CDR3 regions. First-round RT-PCR targeting the TCR CDR3 was performed with the HTBI primer set. TCRdb fed the multiplex PCR reads into MiXCR, producing one record per CDR3 protein. The sample lists more than 350,000 distinct CDR3 sequences, 13% to 15% occurring once. The diagnostic basis comprised clinical symptoms, serum thyroxine and TRAb, thyroid ultrasound and orbital computed tomography. This clonotype was counted a few times. Its antigen is not known. General study findings and limits: Ophthalmopathy was told apart from stable hyperthyroidism by a 13 V-J model.

Sequencing was performed on blood. The rearrangement uses TRBV5-5 and TRBJ2-5; D remains ambiguous. The origin of this receptor is a woman aged 60 to 75 with Graves' ophthalmopathy. The CDR3 spells CASSLRVRFQETQYF. As DNA, the CDR3 is TGTGCCAGCAGCTTGCGAGTGCGGTTCCAAGAGACCCAGTACTTC.